One sample yielded the 27 T cell receptor beta chains listed below, sequenced in a study of blood T cell repertoires in COVID-19. Profiled with immunoSEQ multiplex PCR; TCRdb holds only in-frame clones, not every one. This sample yields under 200,000 clones, of which roughly 88% are seen a single time; less than 8% belongs to the top ten. The sequenced sample consisted of PBMCs or T cells enriched from blood (not recorded which). The receptors originated from a woman aged 50 to 60 who had recovered from COVID-19.

The rearrangement joins TRBV7-6 to TRBJ2-3; tentative D call: TRBD2 (5 bases). Trimming took off 1 base at V and 0 bases at J, with 8 bases between the two ends. The CDR3 has 15 amino acids. Germline V gene sequence: CDR1 SGHVS, CDR2 FNYEAQ. Here the CDR3 reads CASSLERTSTDTQYF. DNA of the CDR3: TGTGCCAGCAGCTTAGAGCGGACTAGCACAGATACGCAGTATTTT.

This rearrangement joins TRBV5-1 to TRBJ2-1; 9 bases map to TRBD2. Germline CDR1 is SGHRS and CDR2 is YFSETQ. V lost 6 bases and J lost 4; bases outside the gene matches: 2. The CDR3 covers 13 residues. DNA of the CDR3: TGCGCCAGCACGACTAGCGGTTACAATGAGCAGTTCTTC. Its protein is CASTTSGYNEQFF.

The CDR3 nucleotides read TGTGCCAGCAGCTTAGGTGCGCGTAGCTCTGGAAACACCATATATTTT. This codes for CASSLGARSSGNTIYF. This chain connects TRBV7-2 to TRBJ1-3; D is uncertain. This CDR3 region has 16 residues. V was shortened by 1 base and J by 0 bases, with 10 bases between the two germline ends. Germline V lookup: CDR1 SGHTA, CDR2 FQGNSA.

This chain connects TRBV7-2 to TRBJ1-4; possible D gene TRBD1, 6 bases. With 6 bases removed from V and 5 bases from J, the gap between germline ends came to 13 bases. Germline V gene lookup returns CDR1 SGHTA and CDR2 FQGNSA. CDR3 size: 14 residues. The CDR3 region is CASSPGQRNEKLFF. Written as DNA, the CDR3 is TGTGCCAGCAGTCCCGGACAGCGGAATGAAAAACTGTTTTTT.

Notes on this clone: This same CDR3 is encoded by further DNA sequences in the sample. The V call is TRBV19, the J call TRBJ2-7; 8 nucleotides match TRBD1. The J segment lost 0 bases and the V segment lost 5 bases, leaving 3 bases of the junction unmatched. The CDR3 is 14 residues long. Germline assignment: CDR1 LNHDA and CDR2 SQIVND (reference sequence). The chain's CDR3 is CASSAGTGSYEQYF. As DNA, the CDR3 is TGTGCCAGTAGTGCGGGGACAGGCTCCTACGAGCAGTACTTC.

The chain couples TRBV2 to TRBJ2-7, with no clear D. V was pared by 1 base and J by 3 bases, with 10 bases between. The CDR3 loop spans 14 amino acids. CDR1 and CDR2 (germline): SNHLY, FYNNEI. The DNA of the CDR3 is TGTGCCAGCAGTGAAGGGGCAGATTACTACGAGCAGTACTTC. It translates to CASSEGADYYEQYF.

J is TRBJ1-2 and V is TRBV4-2, with a weak D call TRBD1 (5 bases). V lost 4 bases and J 6 bases, leaving 15 bases between the germline ends. The germline V gene encodes CDR1 LGHNA and CDR2 YNFKEQ. This CDR3 region has 14 residues. CDR3 sequence reads: CASSPPGREDGYTF. The CDR3 DNA follows: TGTGCCAGCAGCCCGCCGGGCAGGGAGGATGGCTACACCTTC.

The CDR3 loop reads CASSSPGQLNTGELFF. CDR3 DNA: TGCGCCAGCAGCTCCCCGGGACAGCTGAACACCGGGGAGCTGTTTTTT. V is TRBV5-1 and J is TRBJ2-2; TRBD1 agrees at 7 bases. Germline loops: CDR1 SGHRS, CDR2 YFSETQ. The CDR3 is 16 residues long. V lost 3 bases and J lost 1; bases outside the gene matches: 6.

The chain has TRBV2 and TRBJ1-1, with 7 bases matching TRBD1. The germline gives CDR1 SNHLY, CDR2 FYNNEI. The CDR3 has 15 residues. After removal of 4 bases from V and 3 bases from J, the junction contained 8 bases not matched to a gene. The CDR3 sequence is CASSGFFTGDTEAFF. CDR3 nucleotides: TGTGCCAGCAGTGGTTTTTTCACAGGGGACACTGAAGCTTTCTTT. Filled out from reference TRBV2 and TRBJ1-1, the complete variable domain reads EPEVTQTPSHQVTQMGQEVILRCVPISNHLYFYWYRQILGQKVEFLVSFYNNEISEKSEIFDDQFSVERPDGSNFTLKIRSTKLEDSAMYFCASSGFFTGDTEAFFGQGTRLTVV.

This clone has only one observation. This chain connects TRBV5-1 to TRBJ2-3, with 7 bases lining up with TRBD2. The CDR3 covers 15 residues. V lost 4 bases, J lost 4 bases, and 9 bases stayed unmatched. Per germline, CDR1 SGHRS and CDR2 YFSETQ. Here the CDR3 reads CASSLGLAASDTQYF. The CDR3 nucleotides read TGCGCCAGCAGCCTTGGCCTAGCGGCCTCAGATACGCAGTATTTT.

The V and J genes are TRBV9 and TRBJ1-1; 10 bases line up with TRBD1. The CDR3 runs to 15 residues. Germline loops: CDR1 SGDLS, CDR2 YYNGEE. The V and J ends lost 4 bases and 5 bases, in that order; junction bases with no gene match: 8. The DNA for the CDR3 is TGTGCCAGCAGCCGGGGACAGGGGTTCAGAACTGAAGCTTTCTTT. The encoded protein is CASSRGQGFRTEAFF.

The V gene is TRBV28, the J gene TRBJ2-7; 9 bases are a match to TRBD2. CDR3 length equals 15 residues. Germline CDR1 MDHEN, CDR2 SYDVKM. J lost 1 base, V lost 3 bases, and 4 bases had no gene match. CDR3 sequence: CASSLGGGASYEQYF. The CDR3 DNA sequence: TGTGCCAGCAGTTTGGGCGGGGGGGCTTCCTACGAGCAGTACTTC.

The chain has TRBV1 and TRBJ2-1; the DNA was not used to check the table's D call, TRBD2. TRBV1 is recorded as a pseudogene. This CDR3 spans 17 amino acids. The CDR3 loop is CTSSHFTGGTNHNEQFF. CDR3 coding DNA: TGCACCAGCAGCCACTTTACCGGGGGGACCAACCACAATGAGCAGTTCTTC.

CDR3 bases: TGCGCCAGCAGCTTGGGGACCGGAGGGCAAGAGACCCAGTACTTC. Residues: CASSLGTGGQETQYF. The chain is built from TRBV5-1 and TRBJ2-5, with a possible D match to TRBD2 (6 bases). Germline loops: CDR1 SGHRS, CDR2 YFSETQ. Trimming stripped 0 bases from V and 2 bases from J, with 11 bases between. The CDR3 covers 15 residues.

The chain has TRBV29-1 and TRBJ2-5; possibly TRBD1 for D (6 bases). CDR3 length: 14 amino acids. V was shortened by 5 bases and J by 1 base, with 14 bases between the two germline ends. Per germline, CDR1 SQVTM and CDR2 ANQGSEA. The CDR3 DNA follows: TGCAGCGTTAAATTGGGGACACTCCAAGAGACCCAGTACTTC. It yields the protein CSVKLGTLQETQYF.

The V call is TRBV11-2, the J call TRBJ1-1; D is perhaps TRBD1 (5 bases). The V end was cut by 6 bases, the J end by 3 bases, with 17 bases between. From germline, CDR1 is SGHAT and CDR2 FQNNGV. The CDR3 has 15 residues. Written as DNA, the CDR3 is TGTGCCAGCAGTAGGGGAGGGCACGGCGACACTGAAGCTTTCTTT. Its translation is CASSRGGHGDTEAFF. Full variable domain (remainder filled in from reference TRBV11-2 and TRBJ1-1): EAGVAQSPRYKIIEKRQSVAFWCNPISGHATLYWYQQILGQGPKLLIQFQNNGVVDDSQLPKDRFSAERLKGVDSTLKIQPAKLEDSAVYLCASSRGGHGDTEAFFGQGTRLTVV.

CDR3 nucleotide sequence: TGTGCCAGCAGCTTAAGGCTAGCGGGGGGCGCCCTCCTAGATACGCAGTATTTT. Translating it yields CASSLRLAGGALLDTQYF. This chain uses TRBV7-2 with TRBJ2-3, with 11 bases aligning to TRBD2. Germline trimming cut 2 bases from V and 5 bases from J; bases unmatched to any gene: 12. CDR3 length: 18 residues. Germline V gene data show CDR1 as SGHTA and CDR2 as FQGNSA.

The CDR3 is CASSLRGNTGELFF. CDR3 DNA sequence: TGTGCCAGCAGCTTGCGGGGGAACACCGGGGAGCTGTTTTTT. The chain has TRBV5-4 and TRBJ2-2; D might be TRBD2 (5 bases). Germline assignment: CDR1 SGHNT and CDR2 YYREEE (reference sequence). Between the trimmed V and J ends, which lost 1 base and 1 base, there was a span of 5 bases. This CDR3 contains 14 residues.

This clone was counted only a few times. V and J are TRBV12-5 and TRBJ1-1, with a weak D call TRBD1 (6 bases). Germline CDR1 LGHNT, CDR2 FRNRAP. The CDR3 totals 16 residues. V was shortened by 6 bases and J by 1 base, with 18 bases between the two germline ends. CDR3 DNA: TGTGCTAGTGGCCAGGGGACACCTACCTCGAACACTGAAGCTTTCTTT. The encoded protein is CASGQGTPTSNTEAFF. Based on the CDR3 plus reference TRBV12-5 and TRBJ1-1, the full variable domain is DARVTQTPRHKVTEMGQEVTMRCQPILGHNTVFWYRQTMMQGLELLAYFRNRAPLDDSGMPKDRFSAEMPDATLATLKIQPSEPRDSAVYFCASGQGTPTSNTEAFFGQGTRLTVV.

The chain uses TRBV29-1 and TRBJ2-2, with no clear D. V shed 3 bases and J shed 4 bases, with 12 bases lying between them. CDR3 length: 14 amino acids. From germline, CDR1 is SQVTM and CDR2 ANQGSEA. The CDR3 region has the DNA TGCAGCGTTGATGGCCCAAGGAGCACCGGGGAGCTGTTTTTT. Translation: CSVDGPRSTGELFF.

V usage is TRBV7-6 and J usage is TRBJ1-2; 9 bases map to TRBD1. With 5 bases clipped from V and 7 bases from J, the junction kept 11 bases outside the gene matches. Germline V lookup: CDR1 SGHVS, CDR2 FNYEAQ. This CDR3 comprises 15 residues. The CDR3 loop reads CASSPGQGPKGGYTF. CDR3 in DNA: TGTGCCAGCAGCCCGGGACAGGGACCGAAGGGTGGCTACACCTTC. The variable domain in full, completed from reference TRBV7-6 and TRBJ1-2, reads GAGVSQSPRYKVTKRGQDVALRCDPISGHVSLYWYRQALGQGPEFLTYFNYEAQQDKSGLPNDRFSAERPEGSISTLTIQRTEQRDSAMYRCASSPGQGPKGGYTFGSGTRLTVV.

This chain uses TRBV5-1 with TRBJ2-5, with D possibly being TRBD1 (5 bases). The CDR3 spans 14 residues. The germline V gene encodes CDR1 SGHRS and CDR2 YFSETQ. Trimming took 0 bases from V and 2 from J, leaving 8 bases between them. The CDR3 bases are TGCGCCAGCAGCTTGGAAGGACATCAAGAGACCCAGTACTTC. Its protein is CASSLEGHQETQYF.

J is TRBJ2-1 and V is TRBV19; 10 positions match TRBD1. The junction had 6 bases not matched to a gene; V was cut back by 5 bases and J by 5 bases. Germline V gene data show CDR1 as LNHDA and CDR2 as SQIVND (reference sequence). The CDR3 totals 15 residues. CDR3 bases: TGTGCCAGTAGTCCGACCGGGACAGGGGACAATGAGCAGTTCTTC. It encodes CASSPTGTGDNEQFF.

The chain carries TRBV6-5 and TRBJ1-2; maybe TRBD1 (6 bases). The CDR3 sequence is 14 residues long. The ends were cut back, 5 bases at V and 4 bases at J, with 14 bases in the middle. Germline CDR1 MNHEY, CDR2 SVGAGI. CDR3 region: CASSPSGQLYGYTF. The CDR3 bases are TGTGCCAGCAGTCCCTCTGGACAGCTCTATGGCTACACCTTC.

J is TRBJ1-2 and V is TRBV3-1 (or the pseudogene TRBV3-2); no reliable D call. The germline gives CDR1 LGHDT, CDR2 YNNKEL (reference sequence). V lost 1 base to trimming and J lost 4 bases, with 10 bases between them. The CDR3 covers 14 residues. In nucleotides, the CDR3 is TGTGCCAGCAGCCAAGGCCTGGCCATCTATGGCTACACCTTC. It specifies CASSQGLAIYGYTF.

This clone was seen a single time. The chain has TRBV19 and TRBJ2-3; 9 bases align to TRBD2. The ends lost 6 bases at V and 3 bases at J; junction bases unmatched: 4. The CDR3 is 14 amino acids. The germline V gene has CDR1 LNHDA and CDR2 SQIVND (reference sequence). The CDR3 DNA reads TGTGCCAGTAGAGGACTAGCGAAGACAGATACGCAGTATTTT. Translated: CASRGLAKTDTQYF.

The CDR3 region is CASSLPRDGGNTEAFF. DNA of the CDR3: TGTGCCAGCTCACTACCACGGGACGGGGGGAACACTGAAGCTTTCTTT. The chain combines TRBV18 with TRBJ1-1, with TRBD1 as a possible D gene (5 bases). Looked up from germline, CDR1 is KGHSH and CDR2 is LQKENI. V lost 4 bases to trimming and J lost 1 base, with 16 bases between them. This CDR3 is built from 16 residues.